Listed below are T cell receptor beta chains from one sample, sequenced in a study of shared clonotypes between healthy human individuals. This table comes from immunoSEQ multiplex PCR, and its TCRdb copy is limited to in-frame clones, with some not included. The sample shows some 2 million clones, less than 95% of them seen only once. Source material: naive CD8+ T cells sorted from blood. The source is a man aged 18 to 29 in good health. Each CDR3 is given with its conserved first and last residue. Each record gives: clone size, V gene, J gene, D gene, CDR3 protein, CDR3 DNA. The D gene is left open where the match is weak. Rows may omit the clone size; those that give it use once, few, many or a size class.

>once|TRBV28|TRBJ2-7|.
CASSASFWYEQYF
TGTGCCAGCAGTGCATCGTTTTGGTACGAGCAGTACTTC
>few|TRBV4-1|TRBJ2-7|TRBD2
CASSTTSGGLSYEQYF
TGCGCCAGCAGCACCACTAGCGGGGGCCTCTCCTACGAGCAGTACTTC
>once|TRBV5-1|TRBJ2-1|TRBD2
CASKAGVVDNEQFF
TGCGCCAGTAAAGCGGGAGTTGTCGACAATGAGCAGTTCTTC
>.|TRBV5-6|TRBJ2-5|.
CASSLIRGLETQYF
TGTGCCAGCAGCTTGATCAGAGGGTTGGAGACCCAGTACTTC
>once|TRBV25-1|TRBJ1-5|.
CASSDQGYQPQHF
TGTGCCAGCAGTGATCAGGGCTATCAGCCCCAGCATTTT
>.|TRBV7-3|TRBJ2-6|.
CASSLKPAGANVLTF
TGTGCCAGCAGCTTAAAGCCAGCAGGGGCCAACGTCCTGACTTTC
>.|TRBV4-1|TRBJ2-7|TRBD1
CASSQDQTGGVEQYF
TGCGCCAGCAGCCAAGATCAAACAGGGGGCGTCGAGCAGTACTTC
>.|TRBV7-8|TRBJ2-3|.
CASSLYQGPTDTQYF
TGTGCCAGCAGCTTATATCAGGGGCCCACAGATACGCAGTATTTT
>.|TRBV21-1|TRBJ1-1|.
CASSKEGGPNTEAFF
TGTGCCAGCAGCAAAGAGGGGGGACCGAACACTGAAGCTTTCTTT
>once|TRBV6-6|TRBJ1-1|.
CASSYGAEAFF
TGTGCCAGCAGTTACGGTGCTGAAGCTTTCTTT
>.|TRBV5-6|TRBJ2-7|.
CASSAGQYEQYF
TGTGCCAGCAGCGCGGGGCAGTACGAGCAGTACTTC
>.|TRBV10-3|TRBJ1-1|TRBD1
CAISPFTGETEAFF
TGTGCCATCAGTCCTTTTACAGGGGAGACTGAAGCTTTCTTT
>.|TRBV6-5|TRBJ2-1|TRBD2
CASSYSGLAGYNEQFF
TGTGCCAGCAGTTACTCGGGACTAGCGGGTTACAATGAGCAGTTCTTC
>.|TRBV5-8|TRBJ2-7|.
CASSLYRVSYEQYF
TGTGCCAGCAGCTTGTATCGGGTCTCCTACGAGCAGTACTTC
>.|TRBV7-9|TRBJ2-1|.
CASSLDRDYNEQFF
TGTGCCAGCAGCTTAGATCGGGACTACAATGAGCAGTTCTTC
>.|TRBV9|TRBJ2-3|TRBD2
CASSASGGNTDTQYF
TGTGCCAGCAGCGCGAGCGGGGGGAACACAGATACGCAGTATTTT
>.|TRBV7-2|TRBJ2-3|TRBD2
CASSSLAGEWADTQYF
TGTGCCAGCAGCTCACTAGCGGGAGAATGGGCAGATACGCAGTATTTT